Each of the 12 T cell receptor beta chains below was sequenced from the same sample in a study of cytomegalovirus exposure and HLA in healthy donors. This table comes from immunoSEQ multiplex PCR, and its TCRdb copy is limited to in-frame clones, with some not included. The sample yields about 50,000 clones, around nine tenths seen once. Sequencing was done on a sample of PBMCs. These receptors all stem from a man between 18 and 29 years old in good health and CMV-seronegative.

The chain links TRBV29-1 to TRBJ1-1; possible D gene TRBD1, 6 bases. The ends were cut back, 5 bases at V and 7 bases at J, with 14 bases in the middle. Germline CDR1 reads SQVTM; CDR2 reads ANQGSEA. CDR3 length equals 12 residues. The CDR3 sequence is CSVSRGRGEAFF. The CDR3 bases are TGCAGCGTTTCGCGGGGGCGCGGTGAAGCTTTCTTT.

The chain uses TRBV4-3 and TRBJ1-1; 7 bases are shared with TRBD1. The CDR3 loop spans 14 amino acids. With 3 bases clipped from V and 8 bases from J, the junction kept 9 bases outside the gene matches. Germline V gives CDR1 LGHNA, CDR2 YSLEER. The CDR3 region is CASSQEYTGQEAFF. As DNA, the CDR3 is TGCGCCAGCAGCCAGGAATATACGGGACAGGAAGCTTTCTTT.

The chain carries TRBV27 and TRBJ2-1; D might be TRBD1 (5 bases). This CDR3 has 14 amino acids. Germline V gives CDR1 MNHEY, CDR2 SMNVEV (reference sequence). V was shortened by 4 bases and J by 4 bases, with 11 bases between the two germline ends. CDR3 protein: CASSSGSYYNEQFF. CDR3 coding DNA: TGTGCCAGCAGTTCAGGGTCGTATTACAATGAGCAGTTCTTC.

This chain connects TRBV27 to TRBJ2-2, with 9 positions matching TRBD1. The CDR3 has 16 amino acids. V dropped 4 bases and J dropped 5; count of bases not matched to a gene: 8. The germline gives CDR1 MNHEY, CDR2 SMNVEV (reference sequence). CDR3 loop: CASSSLPGQGTGELFF. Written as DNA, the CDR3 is TGTGCCAGCAGTTCCCTGCCGGGACAGGGAACCGGGGAGCTGTTTTTT.

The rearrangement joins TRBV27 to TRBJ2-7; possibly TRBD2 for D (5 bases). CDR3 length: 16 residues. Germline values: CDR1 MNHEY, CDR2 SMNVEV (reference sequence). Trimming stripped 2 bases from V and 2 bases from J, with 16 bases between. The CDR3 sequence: CASSLRRRPRPYEQYF. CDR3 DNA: TGTGCCAGCAGTTTACGGAGGCGTCCCCGGCCCTACGAGCAGTACTTC.

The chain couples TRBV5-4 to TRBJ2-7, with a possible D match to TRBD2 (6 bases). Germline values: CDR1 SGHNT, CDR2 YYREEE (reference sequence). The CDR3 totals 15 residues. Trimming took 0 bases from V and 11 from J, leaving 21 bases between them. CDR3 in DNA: TGTGCCAGCAGCTTGGGGCACCGGGGGTTCCAACGAAAGTACTTC. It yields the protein CASSLGHRGFQRKYF.

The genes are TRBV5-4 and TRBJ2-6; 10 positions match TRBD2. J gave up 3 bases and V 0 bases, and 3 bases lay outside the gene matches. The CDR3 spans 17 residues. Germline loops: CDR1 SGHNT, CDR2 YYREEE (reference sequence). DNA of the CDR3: TGTGCCAGCAGCTTGGAGGTAGCGGGAGGTGGGGCCAACGTCCTGACTTTC. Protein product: CASSLEVAGGGANVLTF.

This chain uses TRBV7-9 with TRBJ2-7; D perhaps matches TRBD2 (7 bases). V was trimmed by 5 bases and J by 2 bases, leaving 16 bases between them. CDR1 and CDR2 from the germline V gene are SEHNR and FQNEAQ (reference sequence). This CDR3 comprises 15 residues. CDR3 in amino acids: CASSLVGGPTYEQYF. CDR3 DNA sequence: TGTGCCAGCAGCCTCGTGGGGGGGCCCACCTACGAGCAGTACTTC.

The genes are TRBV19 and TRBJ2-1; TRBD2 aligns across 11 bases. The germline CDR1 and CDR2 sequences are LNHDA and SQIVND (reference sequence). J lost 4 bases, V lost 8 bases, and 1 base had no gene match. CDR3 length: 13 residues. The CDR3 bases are TGTGCCAGTGCTAGCGGGAGGTACAATGAGCAGTTCTTC. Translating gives CASASGRYNEQFF.

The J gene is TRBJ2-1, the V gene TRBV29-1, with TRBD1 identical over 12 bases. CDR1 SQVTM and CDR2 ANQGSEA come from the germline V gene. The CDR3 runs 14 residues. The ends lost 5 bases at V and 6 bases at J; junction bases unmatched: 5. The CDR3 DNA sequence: TGCAGCGTTCCCGGGACAGGGGGCATCAATGAGCAGTTCTTC. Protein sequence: CSVPGTGGINEQFF.

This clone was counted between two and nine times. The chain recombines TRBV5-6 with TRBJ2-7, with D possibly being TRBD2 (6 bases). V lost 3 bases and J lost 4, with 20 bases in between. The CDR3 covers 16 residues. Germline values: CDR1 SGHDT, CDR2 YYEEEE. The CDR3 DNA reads TGTGCCAGCAGCTCGCTGCTACTAGCAGAAACTTACGAGCAGTACTTC. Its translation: CASSSLLLAETYEQYF.

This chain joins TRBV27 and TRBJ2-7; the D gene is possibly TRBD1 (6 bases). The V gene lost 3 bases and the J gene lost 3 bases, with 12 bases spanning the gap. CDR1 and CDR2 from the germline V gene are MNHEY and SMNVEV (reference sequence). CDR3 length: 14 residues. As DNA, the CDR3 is TGTGCCAGCAGTTTCACCGGGACAAACTACGAGCAGTACTTC. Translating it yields CASSFTGTNYEQYF.